The TCR beta chain under discussion was sequenced for a study of blood T cells in healthy people across ages (dated by TCRdb to the mid-2010s). Describing the broader study: Template switching captured roughly one uniquely barcoded TCR beta cDNA molecule per two T cells in model experiments. Age-related changes in TCR beta repertoire diversity were measured in the study by deep sequencing normalized with unique cDNA molecular identifiers. Four age groups were formed from the donors: young (average approximately 15 years), middle-aged (around 37), aged (over 55) and long-lived (approximately 78). To avoid experimental bias, donors of different ages were spread randomly across the sequencing lanes. Two additional independent replicas of 1 million unique cDNA reads from the same blood draw were analyzed for two donors (one aged 18 to 29 and one aged 80 or older). General findings and caveats noted by the study authors: Compared with the aged group, the long-lived group had more naive CD4+ T cells, fewer expanded clones and increased TCR diversity, suggesting age selection. There was a strong correlation between observed TCR beta diversity and the percentage of naive T cells measured by flow cytometry. Observed TCR beta diversity per million T cells fell roughly linearly with age, and a significant reduction was already apparent by age around 36. Because profiling used bulk unsorted PBMCs, naive and antigen-experienced compartments could not be compared conclusively. Because the CMV infection status of the donors was unknown, age-related changes in expanded clonotypes may potentially have been confounded. Estimates of total diversity from one million sequenced T cells were regarded as lower bounds and underestimates.

The CDR3, cysteine through phenylalanine, is 16 amino acids long. Only the CDR3 portion is preserved as DNA: 48 bases, with reading frame beginning at the first base. Here V drops 1 base and J drops 7 bases, and the junction holds 8 bases not matched to any gene. The germline V gene supplies CDR1 SGHVS and CDR2 FNYEAQ. The library came from 5' RACE. TCRdb records Illumina HiSeq 2500 as the sequencer. A second PCR of roughly 7 to 11 cycles was performed with a sample-barcoded 5' primer and a J-beta primer mix. A unique molecular identifier was introduced onto each TCR beta cDNA molecule by a template-switch 5' adaptor carrying 12 random nucleotides. Each sample yielded at least 2.5 million CDR3-containing paired-end reads. First-strand cDNA synthesis was performed from all RNA using the Mint cDNA synthesis kit, with priming by a TRBC-specific oligonucleotide. Following uracil-DNA glycosylase treatment, a first 18-cycle PCR with universal primers M1SS and BC2_uni_R was performed on all cDNA. The published analysis was carried out like this. For normalization, 1 million high-quality reads were randomly selected from each sample, with every read carrying a distinct molecular identifier. Instead of being binned into consensus sequences, reads that shared molecular identifiers were thrown out. MiTCR, with a Q25 quality threshold and the strictest error-elimination algorithm, was used for CDR3 identification, clonotype clustering and error correction. A nonparametric unseen species model with Euler transformation was used to estimate a lower bound on total TCR beta diversity. The public reads were run again by TCRdb, first through fastp at Q25 and then through MiXCR, and only productive beta chains were kept. Each CDR3 protein appears once, grouped with its most common genes and DNA. The V and J calls and clone size come from TCRdb's table, not from the authors' own analysis. The sample table lists around 1,500,000 distinct CDR3 sequences, approximately 38% of them with a count of one. The top ten clonotypes cover roughly 8.2% of the sample.

The roughly 42 donors, aged about 6 to 100 years, were systemically healthy Caucasian individuals from Russia. Each donor gave about 11 milliliters of peripheral blood, drawn into EDTA-treated Vacutainer tubes. Ficoll-Paque density-gradient centrifugation was used to isolate PBMCs, with at least 6.5 million per sample. Total RNA, at least 5 micrograms per sample, was extracted from PBMCs with Trizol reagent. For every donor, an aliquot of PBMCs went through flow cytometry to measure the percentages of naive CD45RAhigh/CD27high T cells. This clonotype appeared once. The specificity of this receptor is unknown. No much larger clonotype is one base removed from it; base qualities were not supplied.

The TCR comes from a woman aged 18-29 years in good health. The specimen was blood. The chain is encoded by TRBV7-6 joined to TRBJ2-1, with 9 middle bases fitting TRBD2. This receptor carries the CDR3 CASSLGREGPLNEQFF. The DNA sequence is given as TGTGCCAGCAGCTTAGGGCGGGAGGGGCCGTTGAATGAGCAGTTCTTC.